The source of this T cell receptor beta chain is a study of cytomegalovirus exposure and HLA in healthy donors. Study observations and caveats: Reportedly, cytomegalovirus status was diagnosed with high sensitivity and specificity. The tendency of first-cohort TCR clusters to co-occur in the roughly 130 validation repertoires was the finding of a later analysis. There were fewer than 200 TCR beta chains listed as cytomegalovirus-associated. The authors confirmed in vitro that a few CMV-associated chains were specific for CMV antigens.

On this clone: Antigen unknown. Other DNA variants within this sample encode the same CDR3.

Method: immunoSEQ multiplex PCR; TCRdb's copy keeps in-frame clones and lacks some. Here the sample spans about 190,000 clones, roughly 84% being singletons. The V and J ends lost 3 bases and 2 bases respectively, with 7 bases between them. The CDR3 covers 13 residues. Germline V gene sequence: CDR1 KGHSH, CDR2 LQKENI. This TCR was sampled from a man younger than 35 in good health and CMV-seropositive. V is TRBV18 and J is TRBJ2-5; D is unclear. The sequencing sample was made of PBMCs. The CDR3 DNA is TGTGCCAGCTCACCCGGGTTGCAAGAGACCCAGTACTTC. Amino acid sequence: CASSPGLQETQYF. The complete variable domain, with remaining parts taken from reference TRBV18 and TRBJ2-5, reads NAGVMQNPRHLVRRRGQEARLRCSPMKGHSHVYWYRQLPEEGLKFMVYLQKENIIDESGMPKERFSAEFPKEGPSILRIQQVVRGDSAAYFCASSPGLQETQYFGPGTRLLVL.